Below, 28 T cell receptor beta chains from the same sample are listed, as sequenced in a study of blood T cell repertoires in COVID-19. The protocol was immunoSEQ multiplex PCR, while the TCRdb copy is restricted to in-frame clones and leaves out a portion. The table has around 100,000 clones, roughly 84% seen once; the top ten hold more than 10%. Sequencing was performed on peripheral blood. Every receptor here comes from a human donor in a cohort sampled during active COVID-19.

The chain employs TRBV9 and TRBJ1-2; D is uncertain. V lost 3 bases and J 1 base, leaving 4 bases between the germline ends. This CDR3 has 12 residues. CDR1 and CDR2 (germline): SGDLS, YYNGEE. This chain's CDR3 is CASSANNYGYTF. CDR3 nucleotides: TGTGCCAGCAGCGCCAATAACTATGGCTACACCTTC.

The chain carries TRBV9 and TRBJ1-2, with D perhaps TRBD1 (6 bases). The CDR3 has 15 amino acids. Germline V gene lookup returns CDR1 SGDLS and CDR2 YYNGEE. The germline V and J ends were trimmed by 0 bases and 1 base, with 10 bases remaining between them. Here the CDR3 DNA reads TGTGCCAGCAGCGTAGATACAGGGTTTAACTATGGCTACACCTTC. Amino acids: CASSVDTGFNYGYTF.

The chain joins TRBV29-1 to TRBJ1-3, with D uncertain. The V gene's germline CDR1 is SQVTM and CDR2 ANQGSEA. Trimming removed 4 bases from V and 8 bases from J, with 15 bases in between. The CDR3 is made up of 13 amino acids. CDR3 residues: CSVASGRTDTIYF. In nucleotides, the CDR3 is TGCAGCGTTGCGTCTGGCCGCACCGACACCATATATTTT.

The gene calls are TRBV5-1 and TRBJ2-1; 7 bases map to TRBD1. This CDR3 has 14 amino acids. The germline V gene has CDR1 SGHRS and CDR2 YFSETQ. The J segment lost 8 bases and the V segment lost 1 base, leaving 6 bases of the junction unmatched. CDR3 coding DNA: TGCGCCAGCAGCTTGTCAGGGGGTCTGGATGAGCAGTTCTTC. Translation gives CASSLSGGLDEQFF.

V gene TRBV18 combines with J gene TRBJ1-1, with D perhaps matching TRBD1 (5 bases). CDR3 length: 13 amino acids. Germline lookup yields CDR1 KGHSH and CDR2 LQKENI. Trimming cost V 4 bases and J 1 base, with 7 bases left between them. This chain's CDR3 is CASSQGQNTEAFF. Written as DNA, the CDR3 is TGTGCCAGCTCACAGGGGCAGAACACTGAAGCTTTCTTT.

This clone was counted once. The V and J genes are TRBV18 and TRBJ1-2, with a possible D match to TRBD1 (6 bases). This CDR3 is built from 16 residues. CDR1 and CDR2 from the germline V gene are KGHSH and LQKENI. V lost 0 bases to trimming and J lost 5 bases, with 16 bases between them. The CDR3: CASSPPSLGASYGYTF. CDR3 nucleotides: TGTGCCAGCTCACCACCTTCCTTGGGGGCAAGTTATGGCTACACCTTC.

The chain employs TRBV5-1 and TRBJ2-7; 7 nucleotides match TRBD1. The germline gives CDR1 SGHRS, CDR2 YFSETQ. The CDR3 runs 14 residues. The V gene end was trimmed by 0 bases and the J gene end by 3 bases; junction bases not matched to a gene: 3. This chain's CDR3 is CASSLDRGYYEQYF. The CDR3 DNA reads as TGCGCCAGCAGCTTGGACAGGGGATACTACGAGCAGTACTTC. Combining the CDR3 with reference TRBV5-1 and TRBJ2-7 gives the whole variable domain KAGVTQTPRYLIKTRGQQVTLSCSPISGHRSVSWYQQTPGQGLQFLFEYFSETQRNKGNFPGRFSGRQFSNSRSEMNVSTLELGDSALYLCASSLDRGYYEQYFGPGTRLTVT.

The rearrangement links TRBV15 to TRBJ2-1, with 15 bases identical to TRBD2. Germline CDR1 and CDR2: LNHNV and YYDKDF (reference sequence). With V trimmed by 0 bases and J by 10 bases, 7 bases remained unmatched. This CDR3 spans 17 amino acids. The CDR3 coding sequence is TGTGCCACCAGCAGAGATATAGGGACTAGCGGGGGGAGGGAGCAGTTCTTC. As protein: CATSRDIGTSGGREQFF.

The chain has TRBV4-2 and TRBJ2-4; D uncertain. The germline V and J ends were trimmed by 0 bases and 3 bases, with 9 bases remaining between them. The CDR3 loop spans 15 amino acids. Per germline, CDR1 LGHNA and CDR2 YNFKEQ. CDR3 DNA sequence: TGTGCCAGCAGCCAAGAAACAGTCGGCAAAAACATTCAGTACTTC. Residues: CASSQETVGKNIQYF.

This clone was observed a few times. This chain uses TRBV27 with TRBJ1-6; 10 bases align to TRBD1. This CDR3 region has 15 residues. V trimming: 4 bases; J trimming: 9 bases; junction bases outside the gene matches: 6. In germline, CDR1 is MNHEY, CDR2 SMNVEV (reference sequence). The CDR3 region has the DNA TGTGCCAGCAGTTCCCCGGGACAGGGGATTTCACCCCTCCACTTT. Its translation: CASSSPGQGISPLHF.

V usage is TRBV18 and J usage is TRBJ1-4; 10 bases are a match to TRBD1. V shed 6 bases, J shed 6 bases, and the junction held 7 bases outside the gene matches. The CDR3 extends over 15 amino acids. The germline V gene encodes CDR1 KGHSH and CDR2 LQKENI. The CDR3 nucleotides read TGTGCCAGCTCCCAAGAGGACAGGGGGTATGAAAAACTGTTTTTT. Translation: CASSQEDRGYEKLFF.

The CDR3: CASSPWGDAEQYF. CDR3 DNA: TGTGCCAGCTCACCATGGGGGGACGCCGAGCAGTACTTC. The V gene is TRBV18, the J gene TRBJ2-7, with a possible D match to TRBD2 (6 bases). Germline CDR1 KGHSH, CDR2 LQKENI. V lost 2 bases and J lost 6, with 11 bases in between. This CDR3 is built from 13 residues. The full variable domain, completed using reference TRBV18 and TRBJ2-7, is NAGVMQNPRHLVRRRGQEARLRCSPMKGHSHVYWYRQLPEEGLKFMVYLQKENIIDESGMPKERFSAEFPKEGPSILRIQQVVRGDSAAYFCASSPWGDAEQYFGPGTRLTVT.

The CDR3 spells CASSQKTGPAETQYF. CDR3 coding DNA: TGCGCCAGCAGCCAAAAGACAGGGCCCGCGGAGACCCAGTACTTC. The gene calls are TRBV4-3 and TRBJ2-5, with TRBD1 matching over 7 bases. The CDR3 is 15 amino acids. V shed 2 bases, J shed 5 bases, and the junction held 8 bases outside the gene matches. Germline CDR1 is LGHNA and CDR2 is YSLEER.

The V and J genes are TRBV24-1 and TRBJ2-1; 9 positions match TRBD1. V shed 5 bases and J 2 bases; nucleotides not matched to a gene: 6. From germline, CDR1 is KGHDR and CDR2 SFDVKD. The CDR3 runs 16 residues. For the CDR3, the DNA is TGTGCCACCAGTGCCTCGACAGGGGGAGCCTACAATGAGCAGTTCTTC. This gives the protein CATSASTGGAYNEQFF.

This rearrangement joins TRBV7-8 to TRBJ2-1; 8 bases are shared with TRBD2. CDR1 SGHVS and CDR2 FQNEAQ come from the germline V gene. This CDR3 region has 15 residues. The trim removed 5 bases at V and 1 base at J, leaving 4 bases unmatched. The CDR3, as DNA: TGTGCCAGCAGCATGACTAGCGAGTCCTACAATGAGCAGTTCTTC. Translation gives CASSMTSESYNEQFF.

This clone was seen more than once but under ten times. This chain connects TRBV7-9 to TRBJ1-2; TRBD1 agrees at 9 bases. Germline CDR1 SEHNR, CDR2 FQNEAQ (reference sequence). This CDR3 is 14 amino acids long. Trimming at V came to 5 bases and at J to 4 bases, leaving 5 bases not matched to a gene. CDR3 protein: CASSPVDRGYGYTF. For the CDR3, the DNA is TGTGCCAGCAGCCCTGTGGACAGGGGCTATGGCTACACCTTC.

CDR3 bases: TGTGCCAGCAGTGAAGGGGTAGCGGGGGCGGAGGATACGCAGTATTTT. Translation gives CASSEGVAGAEDTQYF. The rearrangement joins TRBV2 to TRBJ2-3; 9 nucleotides agree with TRBD2. Germline values: CDR1 SNHLY, CDR2 FYNNEI. V shed 1 base, J shed 6 bases, and the junction held 8 bases outside the gene matches. CDR3 length: 16 amino acids.

This clone has only a few counts. V is TRBV6-5 and J is TRBJ1-1; tentatively, D is TRBD1 (5 bases). V was pared by 6 bases and J by 1 base, with 9 bases between. This CDR3 comprises 13 residues. Germline V gene data show CDR1 as MNHEY and CDR2 as SVGAGI. CDR3 region: CASRYDRNTEAFF. In nucleotides, the CDR3 is TGTGCCAGCAGGTACGACAGGAACACTGAAGCTTTCTTT.

CDR3 in DNA: TGTGCCAGTAGACAGGGACAGGGTGGAGATACGCAGTATTTT. Encoded protein: CASRQGQGGDTQYF. The chain links TRBV19 to TRBJ2-3; the match to TRBD1 covers 9 bases. With V trimmed by 6 bases and J by 5 bases, 6 bases remained unmatched. This CDR3 has 14 residues. CDR1 and CDR2 from the germline V gene are LNHDA and SQIVND (reference sequence).

V is TRBV9 and J is TRBJ2-2, with D uncertain. The CDR3 extends over 13 amino acids. Germline values: CDR1 SGDLS, CDR2 YYNGEE. V was shortened by 4 bases and J by 7 bases, with 11 bases between the two germline ends. CDR3 in DNA: TGTGCCAGCAGCCCCCAGGTCGACGGGGAGCTGTTTTTT. Protein sequence: CASSPQVDGELFF.

This rearrangement joins TRBV6-7 to TRBJ2-7, with 10 bases matching TRBD1. TRBV6-7 is reported as an ORF; its role is uncertain. CDR3 size: 15 residues. Trimming removed 5 bases from V and 5 bases from J; junction bases left unmatched: 9. This CDR3 reads CASSAPGQGKDEQYF. The CDR3 DNA follows: TGTGCCAGCAGTGCCCCGGGACAGGGGAAGGACGAGCAGTACTTC.

Remarks on this clone: One junction end disagrees with the germline gene, perhaps due to a read error. This chain joins TRBV28 and TRBJ2-7; TRBD2 aligns across 8 bases. Germline CDR1 and CDR2: MDHEN and SYDVKM. CDR3 length: 12 residues. The CDR3, as DNA: TGTGCCAGCAGCACCCTTGCGGGGGGTACGGACTTC. Translating gives CASSTLAGGTDF.

This chain's CDR3 is CASSSGLAGGGADTQYF. The CDR3 region has the DNA TGCGCCAGCAGCTCCGGACTAGCGGGGGGGGGCGCAGATACGCAGTATTTT. The rearrangement uses TRBV5-1 and TRBJ2-3; 15 bases are shared with TRBD2. Germline CDR1 reads SGHRS; CDR2 reads YFSETQ. The CDR3 consists of 17 residues. With V trimmed by 3 bases and J by 4 bases, 6 bases remained unmatched.

V and J are TRBV18 and TRBJ2-6; 7 bases are a match to TRBD1. V lost 3 bases, J lost 0 bases, and 11 bases stayed unmatched. The CDR3 sequence is 19 residues long. Germline assignment: CDR1 KGHSH and CDR2 LQKENI. The CDR3, as DNA: TGTGCCAGCTCACCGCGGTCGGACAGGTCCTACTCTGGGGCCAACGTCCTGACTTTC. This gives the protein CASSPRSDRSYSGANVLTF.

This sequence joins TRBV5-1 and TRBJ2-1; 7 nucleotides match TRBD1. CDR3 length: 16 amino acids. Trimming at V came to 7 bases and at J to 0 bases, leaving 10 bases not matched to a gene. The germline V gene has CDR1 SGHRS and CDR2 YFSETQ. CDR3: CASRRETGFSYNEQFF. CDR3 bases: TGCGCCAGCCGCAGGGAGACAGGGTTCTCCTACAATGAGCAGTTCTTC.

This rearrangement joins TRBV5-4 to TRBJ2-7, with 8 bases matching TRBD1. V gave up 0 bases and J gave up 5 bases; unmatched junction bases: 4. CDR3 length: 14 amino acids. Germline values: CDR1 SGHNT, CDR2 YYREEE (reference sequence). The CDR3 is CASSLDRGYNEQYF. CDR3 sequence (DNA): TGTGCCAGCAGCTTGGACAGGGGGTACAACGAGCAGTACTTC. The full variable domain, in which reference TRBV5-4 and TRBJ2-7 provide the parts outside the CDR3, is ETGVTQSPTHLIKTRGQQVTLRCSSQSGHNTVSWYQQALGQGPQFIFQYYREEENGRGNFPPRFSGLQFPNYSSELNVNALELDDSALYLCASSLDRGYNEQYFGPGTRLTVT.

J is TRBJ1-5 and V is TRBV7-9; D not certain. The V and J ends lost 5 bases and 1 base respectively, with 12 bases between them. This CDR3 has 15 amino acids. The germline V gene encodes CDR1 SEHNR and CDR2 FQNEAQ (reference sequence). The CDR3 DNA reads as TGTGCCAGCAGCCGCGCGGCGGCGAGCAATCAGCCCCAGCATTTT. Its translation: CASSRAAASNQPQHF.

The chain employs TRBV2 and TRBJ1-2, with TRBD1 matching over 8 bases. Germline lookup yields CDR1 SNHLY and CDR2 FYNNEI. After removal of 7 bases from V and 5 bases from J, the junction contained 9 bases not matched to a gene. The length of the CDR3 is 14 residues. The CDR3 DNA is TGTGCCAGCACCCGGGGGCAGGGGGCTTATGGCTACACCTTC. Translated: CASTRGQGAYGYTF.